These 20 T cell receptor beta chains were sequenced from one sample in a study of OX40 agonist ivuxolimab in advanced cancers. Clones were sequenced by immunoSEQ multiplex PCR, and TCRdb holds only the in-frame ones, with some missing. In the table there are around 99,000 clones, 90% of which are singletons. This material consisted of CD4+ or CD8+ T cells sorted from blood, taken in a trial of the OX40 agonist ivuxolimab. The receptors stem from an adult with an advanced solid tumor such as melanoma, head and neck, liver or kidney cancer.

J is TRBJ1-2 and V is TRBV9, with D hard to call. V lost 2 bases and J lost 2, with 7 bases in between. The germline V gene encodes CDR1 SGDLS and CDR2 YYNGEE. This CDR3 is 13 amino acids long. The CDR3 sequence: CASSVLMNYGYTF. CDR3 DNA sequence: TGTGCCAGCAGCGTGTTGATGAACTATGGCTACACCTTC. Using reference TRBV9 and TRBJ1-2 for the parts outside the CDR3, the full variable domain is DSGVTQTPKHLITATGQRVTLRCSPRSGDLSVYWYQQSLDQGLQFLIQYYNGEERAKGNILERFSAQQFPDLHSELNLSSLELGDSALYFCASSVLMNYGYTFGSGTRLTVV.

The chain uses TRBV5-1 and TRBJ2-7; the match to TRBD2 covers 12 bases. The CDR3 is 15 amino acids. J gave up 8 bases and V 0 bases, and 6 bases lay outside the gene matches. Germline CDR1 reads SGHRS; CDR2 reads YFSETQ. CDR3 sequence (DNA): TGCGCCAGCAGCTTGGTTGGACTAGCGGGGCAACAGCAGTACTTC. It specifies CASSLVGLAGQQQYF.

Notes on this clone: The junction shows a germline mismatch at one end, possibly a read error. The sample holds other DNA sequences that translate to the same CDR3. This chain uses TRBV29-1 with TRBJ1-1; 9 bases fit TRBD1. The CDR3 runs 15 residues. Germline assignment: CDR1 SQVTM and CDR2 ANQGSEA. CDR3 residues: CSVRFRGQGNTEAFF. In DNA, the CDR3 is TGCAGCGTTCGTTTTCGCGGACAGGGGAACACTGAGGCTTTCTTT.

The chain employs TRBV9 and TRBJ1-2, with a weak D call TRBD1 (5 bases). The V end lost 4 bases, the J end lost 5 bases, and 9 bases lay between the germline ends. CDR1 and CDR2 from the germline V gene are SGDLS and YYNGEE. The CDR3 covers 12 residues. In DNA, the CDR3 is TGTGCCAGCAGCTTCGGGACGTATGGCTACACCTTC. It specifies CASSFGTYGYTF.

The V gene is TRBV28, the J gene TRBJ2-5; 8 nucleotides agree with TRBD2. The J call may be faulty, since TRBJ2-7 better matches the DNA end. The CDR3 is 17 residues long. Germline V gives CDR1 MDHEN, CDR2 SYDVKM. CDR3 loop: CASTKRGSGVSSYEQYF. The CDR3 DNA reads TGTGCCAGCACTAAGCGGGGGAGCGGGGTAAGCTCCTACGAGCAGTACTTC.

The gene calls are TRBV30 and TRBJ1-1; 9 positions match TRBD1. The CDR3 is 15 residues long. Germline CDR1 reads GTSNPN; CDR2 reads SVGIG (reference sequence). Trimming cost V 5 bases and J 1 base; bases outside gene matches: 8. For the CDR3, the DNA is TGTGCCTGGGGGACAGGGTCCGGTTGGAACACTGAAGCTTTCTTT. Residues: CAWGTGSGWNTEAFF.

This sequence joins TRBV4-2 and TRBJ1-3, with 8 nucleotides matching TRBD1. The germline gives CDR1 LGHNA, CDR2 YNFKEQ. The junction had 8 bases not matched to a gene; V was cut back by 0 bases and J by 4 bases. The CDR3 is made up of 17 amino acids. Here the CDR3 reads CASSQDSRGLSGNTIYF. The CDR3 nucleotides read TGTGCCAGCAGCCAAGATAGCAGGGGGCTTTCAGGAAACACCATATATTTT.

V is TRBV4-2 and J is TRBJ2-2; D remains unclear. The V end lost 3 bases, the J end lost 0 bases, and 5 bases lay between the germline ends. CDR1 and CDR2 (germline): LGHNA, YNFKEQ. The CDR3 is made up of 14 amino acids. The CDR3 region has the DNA TGTGCCAGCAGCCACCGGTCGAACACCGGGGAGCTGTTTTTT. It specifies CASSHRSNTGELFF.

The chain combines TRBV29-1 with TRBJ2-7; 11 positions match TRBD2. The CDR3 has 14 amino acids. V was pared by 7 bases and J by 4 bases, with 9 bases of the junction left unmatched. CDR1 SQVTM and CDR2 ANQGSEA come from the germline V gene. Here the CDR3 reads CSAWMGLADYEQYF. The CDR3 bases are TGCAGCGCCTGGATGGGACTAGCGGATTACGAGCAGTACTTC.

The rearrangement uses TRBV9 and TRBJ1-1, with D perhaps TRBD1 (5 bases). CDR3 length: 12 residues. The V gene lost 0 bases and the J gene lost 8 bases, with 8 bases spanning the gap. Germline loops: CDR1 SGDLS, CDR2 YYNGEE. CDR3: CASSVANREAFF. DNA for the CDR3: TGTGCCAGCAGCGTAGCGAACAGGGAAGCTTTCTTT.

CDR3 protein: CASSDPPTETSYEQYF. In nucleotides, the CDR3 is TGTGCCAGCAGTGACCCCCCGACAGAGACCTCCTACGAGCAGTACTTC. J is TRBJ2-7 and V is TRBV6-4; weak D call: TRBD1 (5 bases). The V gene's germline CDR1 is MRHNA and CDR2 SNTAGT. The CDR3 is 16 residues long. V was trimmed by 2 bases and J by 0 bases, leaving 14 bases between them.

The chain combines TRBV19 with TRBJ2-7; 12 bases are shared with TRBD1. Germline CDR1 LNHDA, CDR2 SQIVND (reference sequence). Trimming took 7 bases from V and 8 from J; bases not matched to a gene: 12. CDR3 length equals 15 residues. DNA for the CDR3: TGTGCCAGTACCCCGGGACAGGGGGCGGTTCGGCAGCAGTACTTC. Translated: CASTPGQGAVRQQYF.

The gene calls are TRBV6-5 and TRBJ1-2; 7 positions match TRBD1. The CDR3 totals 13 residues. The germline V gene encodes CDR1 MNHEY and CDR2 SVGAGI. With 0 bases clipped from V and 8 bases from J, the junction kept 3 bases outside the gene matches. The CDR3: CASSYSTGNGYTF. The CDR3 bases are TGTGCCAGCAGTTACTCGACAGGGAACGGCTACACCTTC.

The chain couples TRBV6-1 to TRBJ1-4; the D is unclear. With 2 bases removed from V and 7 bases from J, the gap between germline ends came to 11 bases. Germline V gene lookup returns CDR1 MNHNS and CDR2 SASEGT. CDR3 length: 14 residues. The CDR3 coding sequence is TGTGCCAGCAGTGAACGGGGTTGGGGTGAAAAACTGTTTTTT. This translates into CASSERGWGEKLFF.

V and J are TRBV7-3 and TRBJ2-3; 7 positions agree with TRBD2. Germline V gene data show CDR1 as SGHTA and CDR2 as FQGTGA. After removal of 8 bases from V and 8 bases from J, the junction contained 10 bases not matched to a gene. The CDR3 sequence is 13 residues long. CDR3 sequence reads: CASGGGPLGTQYF. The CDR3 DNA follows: TGTGCCAGCGGCGGGGGACCCCTGGGTACGCAGTATTTT.

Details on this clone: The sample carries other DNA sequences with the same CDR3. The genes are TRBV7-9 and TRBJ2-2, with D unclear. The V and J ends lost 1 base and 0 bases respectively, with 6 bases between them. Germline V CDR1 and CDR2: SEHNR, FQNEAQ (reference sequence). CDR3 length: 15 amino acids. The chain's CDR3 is CASSLGGANTGELFF. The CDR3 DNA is TGTGCCAGCAGCTTAGGTGGGGCGAACACCGGGGAGCTGTTTTTT.

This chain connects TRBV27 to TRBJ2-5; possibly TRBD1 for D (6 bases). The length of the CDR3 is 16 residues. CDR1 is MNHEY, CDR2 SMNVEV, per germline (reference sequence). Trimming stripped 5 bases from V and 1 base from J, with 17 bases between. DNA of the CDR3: TGTGCCAGCAGTCCATCCCATAGGACAGCCCAAGAGACCCAGTACTTC. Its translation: CASSPSHRTAQETQYF.

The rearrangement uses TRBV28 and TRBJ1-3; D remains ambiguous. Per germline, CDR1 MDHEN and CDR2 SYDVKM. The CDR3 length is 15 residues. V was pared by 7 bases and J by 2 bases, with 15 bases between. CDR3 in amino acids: CASTSILRTGNTIYF. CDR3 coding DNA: TGTGCCAGCACTAGCATCCTGAGAACTGGAAACACCATATATTTT.

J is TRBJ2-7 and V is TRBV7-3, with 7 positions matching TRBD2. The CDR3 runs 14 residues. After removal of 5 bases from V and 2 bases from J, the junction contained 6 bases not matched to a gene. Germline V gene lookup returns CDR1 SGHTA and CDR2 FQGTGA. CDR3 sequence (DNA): TGTGCCAGCAGCCCTAGCGGAACAACCTACGAGCAGTACTTC. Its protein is CASSPSGTTYEQYF.

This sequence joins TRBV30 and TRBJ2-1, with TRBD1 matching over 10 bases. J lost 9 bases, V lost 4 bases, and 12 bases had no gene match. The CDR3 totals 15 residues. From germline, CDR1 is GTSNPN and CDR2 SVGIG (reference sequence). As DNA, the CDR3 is TGTGCCTGGAAGGTTCGGGACAGGGGAACCGGTGAGCAGTTCTTC. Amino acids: CAWKVRDRGTGEQFF. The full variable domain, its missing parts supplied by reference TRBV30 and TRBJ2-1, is SQTIHQWPATLVQPVGSPLSLECTVEGTSNPNLYWYRQAAGRGLQLLFYSVGIGQISSEVPQNLSASRPQDRQFILSSKKLLLSDSGFYLCAWKVRDRGTGEQFFGPGTRLTVL.